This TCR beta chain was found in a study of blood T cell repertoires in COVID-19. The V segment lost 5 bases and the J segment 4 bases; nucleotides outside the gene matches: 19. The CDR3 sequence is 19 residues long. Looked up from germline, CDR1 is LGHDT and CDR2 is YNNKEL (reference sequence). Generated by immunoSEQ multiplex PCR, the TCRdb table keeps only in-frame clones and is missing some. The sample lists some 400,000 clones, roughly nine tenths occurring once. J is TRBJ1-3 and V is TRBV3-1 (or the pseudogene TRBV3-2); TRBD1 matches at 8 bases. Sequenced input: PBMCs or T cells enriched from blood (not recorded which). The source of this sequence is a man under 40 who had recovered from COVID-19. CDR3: CASSSPVGQGPLGGNTIYF. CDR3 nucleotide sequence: TGTGCCAGCAGCTCTCCCGTTGGACAGGGACCATTGGGCGGAAACACCATATATTTT.